The next 29 T cell receptor beta chains were all read from a single sample in a study of T-cell memory formation after mild COVID-19. TCRdb re-called the 5' RACE reads with MiXCR, one entry per CDR3 protein. The sample lists roughly 350,000 distinct CDR3 sequences, roughly an eighth occurring once. Input material: PBMCs or a T cell subset sorted from them (not recorded which). All receptors come from a man aged 18 to 29 who had mild COVID-19 (a few samples of this study predate the infection). Cell type and time point are not known.

This chain links TRBV9 with TRBJ2-5, with 8 bases identical to TRBD2. The CDR3 contains 17 residues. CDR1 and CDR2 (germline): SGDLS, YYNGEE. Losses at the gene ends were 3 bases for V and 4 bases for J; bases not matched to a gene: 14. The CDR3 region is CASSEDGREGGGETQYF. Here the CDR3 DNA reads TGTGCCAGCAGCGAGGACGGTCGGGAGGGTGGAGGAGAGACCCAGTACTTC. Drawing the rest from reference TRBV9 and TRBJ2-5, the complete variable domain is DSGVTQTPKHLITATGQRVTLRCSPRSGDLSVYWYQQSLDQGLQFLIQYYNGEERAKGNILERFSAQQFPDLHSELNLSSLELGDSALYFCASSEDGREGGGETQYFGPGTRLLVL.

This clonotype was counted a few times. The CDR3 loop is CSAPSGYEQFF. The CDR3 region has the DNA TGCAGTGCTCCTAGCGGGTATGAGCAGTTCTTC. The chain recombines TRBV20-1 with TRBJ2-1; 8 bases fit TRBD2. Germline CDR1 is DFQATT and CDR2 is SNEGSKA (reference sequence). The V gene end was trimmed by 5 bases and the J gene end by 8 bases; junction bases not matched to a gene: 2. The CDR3 has 11 amino acids.

The chain has TRBV10-2 and TRBJ2-7, with 10 bases that match TRBD2. The V and J ends lost 8 bases and 3 bases, in that order; junction bases with no gene match: 4. Germline V gene lookup returns CDR1 WSHSY and CDR2 SAAADI. The CDR3 runs 13 residues. The CDR3 coding sequence is TGCGCCAGCGCGACTAGCGGGTACTACGAGCAGTACTTC. This gives the protein CASATSGYYEQYF.

The V gene is TRBV5-1, the J gene TRBJ2-3, with TRBD1 identical over 8 bases. Trimming at V came to 0 bases and at J to 5 bases, leaving 2 bases not matched to a gene. The CDR3 contains 14 residues. CDR1 is SGHRS and CDR2 is YFSETQ in the germline V gene. DNA of the CDR3: TGCGCCAGCAGCTTGGCAGGGGGCGAAGATACGCAGTATTTT. This codes for CASSLAGGEDTQYF.

In this sample, this clonotype turned up many times. The chain recombines TRBV5-1 with TRBJ2-5; no reliable D call. Trimming cost V 2 bases and J 7 bases, with 6 bases left between them. The V gene's germline CDR1 is SGHRS and CDR2 YFSETQ. The CDR3 is 11 residues long. DNA for the CDR3: TGCGCCAGCAGCTTAGTAGGGACCCAGTACTTC. It translates to CASSLVGTQYF.

The genes are TRBV10-2 and TRBJ2-7; perhaps TRBD1 as D (6 bases). With 6 bases removed from V and 7 bases from J, the gap between germline ends came to 16 bases. The CDR3 runs to 13 residues. CDR1 and CDR2 from the germline V gene are WSHSY and SAAADI. CDR3 in DNA: TGCGCCAGCAGGGAACAGGGACGTTGGGAGCAGTACTTC. Translating gives CASREQGRWEQYF.

Ten or more counts support this clonotype. This sequence joins TRBV5-1 and TRBJ2-7; no reliable D call. V shed 0 bases and J shed 0 bases, with 7 bases lying between them. The germline V gene encodes CDR1 SGHRS and CDR2 YFSETQ. The CDR3 consists of 14 residues. The DNA for the CDR3 is TGCGCCAGCAGCTTGGGTGGGGTCTCCTACGAGCAGTACTTC. This encodes CASSLGGVSYEQYF. The full variable domain, its missing parts supplied by reference TRBV5-1 and TRBJ2-7, is KAGVTQTPRYLIKTRGQQVTLSCSPISGHRSVSWYQQTPGQGLQFLFEYFSETQRNKGNFPGRFSGRQFSNSRSEMNVSTLELGDSALYLCASSLGGVSYEQYFGPGTRLTVT.

The gene calls are TRBV7-8 and TRBJ2-1, with 11 bases aligning to TRBD2. This CDR3 comprises 17 residues. V dropped 7 bases and J dropped 0; count of bases not matched to a gene: 8. From germline, CDR1 is SGHVS and CDR2 FQNEAQ. CDR3 sequence: CASMVTSGGSSYNEQFF. The CDR3 region has the DNA TGTGCCAGCATGGTAACTAGCGGGGGCAGCTCCTACAATGAGCAGTTCTTC.

This chain uses TRBV7-8 with TRBJ2-5, with a possible D match to TRBD2 (6 bases). V was pared by 5 bases and J by 4 bases, with 17 bases between. The germline V gene encodes CDR1 SGHVS and CDR2 FQNEAQ. The CDR3 covers 15 residues. CDR3 sequence (DNA): TGTGCCAGCAGCCCCGGGAGTGGGTTGGGAGAGACCCAGTACTTC. Translation gives CASSPGSGLGETQYF.

This clonotype was seen more than once but under ten times. V gene TRBV11-2 combines with J gene TRBJ1-2, with TRBD1 as a possible D gene (5 bases). Looked up from germline, CDR1 is SGHAT and CDR2 is FQNNGV. There are 15 residues in the CDR3. V was shortened by 1 base and J by 4 bases, with 13 bases between the two germline ends. The CDR3 protein is CASSLVFGASYGYTF. The CDR3 DNA is TGTGCCAGCAGCTTAGTCTTTGGGGCCTCCTATGGCTACACCTTC. The variable domain in full, with the rest retrieved from reference TRBV11-2 and TRBJ1-2, is EAGVAQSPRYKIIEKRQSVAFWCNPISGHATLYWYQQILGQGPKLLIQFQNNGVVDDSQLPKDRFSAERLKGVDSTLKIQPAKLEDSAVYLCASSLVFGASYGYTFGSGTRLTVV.

This chain links TRBV5-1 with TRBJ2-7; possibly TRBD1 for D (6 bases). The CDR3 length is 14 residues. The V and J ends lost 4 bases and 3 bases respectively, with 14 bases between them. Looked up from germline, CDR1 is SGHRS and CDR2 is YFSETQ. The CDR3 loop reads CASSPGHLGYEQYF. The CDR3 DNA reads as TGCGCCAGCAGCCCGGGACACCTCGGCTACGAGCAGTACTTC.

In its sample, this clonotype was seen a few times. The rearrangement links TRBV6-2 or TRBV6-3 to TRBJ1-5; the D is unclear. Trimming removed 0 bases at V and 9 bases at J, with 6 bases between. CDR1 is MNHEY, CDR2 SVGEGT, per germline. The CDR3 spans 12 residues. CDR3 region: CASSYSGMPQHF. DNA for the CDR3: TGTGCCAGCAGTTACTCAGGGATGCCCCAGCATTTT.

V is TRBV27 and J is TRBJ2-2, with D possibly matching TRBD2 (7 bases). Germline lookup yields CDR1 MNHEY and CDR2 SMNVEV (reference sequence). CDR3 length: 15 amino acids. V was shortened by 5 bases and J by 3 bases, with 13 bases between the two germline ends. The CDR3 loop is CASSLGGPDTGELFF. The CDR3 DNA follows: TGTGCCAGCAGTCTCGGGGGGCCTGACACCGGGGAGCTGTTTTTT.

V is TRBV20-1 and J is TRBJ2-7; a weak D match, TRBD2 (6 bases). V was shortened by 6 bases and J by 0 bases, with 9 bases between the two germline ends. The germline V gene encodes CDR1 DFQATT and CDR2 SNEGSKA (reference sequence). There are 12 residues in the CDR3. Written as DNA, the CDR3 is TGCAGTGCACGACTAGACTCCTACGAGCAGTACTTC. This encodes CSARLDSYEQYF.

This chain joins TRBV9 and TRBJ2-2; TRBD1 matches at 8 bases. Germline V lookup: CDR1 SGDLS, CDR2 YYNGEE. There are 16 residues in the CDR3. Losses at the gene ends were 3 bases for V and 7 bases for J; bases not matched to a gene: 11. The DNA for the CDR3 is TGTGCCAGCAGCGCGGGGGCAGGGGGCGGAAGCGGGGAGCTGTTTTTT. It yields the protein CASSAGAGGGSGELFF.

CDR3 in DNA: TGTGCCAGCAGCCAAGTAACCCGGGAGGGACGCTACGAGCAGTACTTC. This sequence encodes CASSQVTREGRYEQYF. The rearrangement joins TRBV3-2 to TRBJ2-7; TRBD2 is the table's D call, not checked against the DNA. TRBV3-2 represents a pseudogene. This CDR3 region has 16 residues.

The chain couples TRBV7-6 to TRBJ1-2; the D gene is possibly TRBD1 (6 bases). V was trimmed by 1 base and J by 2 bases, leaving 11 bases between them. Germline CDR1 reads SGHVS; CDR2 reads FNYEAQ. The CDR3 is 15 residues long. The CDR3, as DNA: TGTGCCAGCAGCTTAGGGGCAGGGGTGAACTATGGCTACACCTTC. It specifies CASSLGAGVNYGYTF.

This clonotype was seen more than once but under ten times. J is TRBJ1-4 and V is TRBV5-1; D unresolved. Germline V lookup: CDR1 SGHRS, CDR2 YFSETQ. The CDR3 spans 12 residues. V was clipped by 0 bases and J by 5 bases, with 2 bases between them. The CDR3 DNA reads as TGCGCCAGCAGCTTGGAGAATGAAAAACTGTTTTTT. Translated: CASSLENEKLFF.

V and J are TRBV7-2 and TRBJ1-2; 10 bases match TRBD1. Germline V gene data show CDR1 as SGHTA and CDR2 as FQGNSA. The CDR3 loop spans 13 amino acids. Unmatched junction bases numbered 2, after V lost 6 bases and J lost 4 bases. Here the CDR3 reads CASRTGGTYGYTF. CDR3 DNA sequence: TGTGCCAGCAGGACAGGGGGCACCTATGGCTACACCTTC.

V gene TRBV28 combines with J gene TRBJ1-1; the D gene is possibly TRBD1 (5 bases). CDR3 length: 17 residues. The germline CDR1 and CDR2 sequences are MDHEN and SYDVKM. V dropped 2 bases and J dropped 4 bases, with 20 bases sitting between them. DNA of the CDR3: TGTGCCAGCAGTTTAATGGGGCGACGCAAAAGGAGCACTGAAGCTTTCTTT. Translated: CASSLMGRRKRSTEAFF.

V is TRBV12-3 or TRBV12-4 and J is TRBJ2-1; 8 nucleotides line up with TRBD1. V dropped 6 bases and J dropped 7; count of bases not matched to a gene: 11. The CDR3 is 15 residues long. CDR3 coding DNA: TGTGCCAGCAGCCCCCAAACAGGGGGAGCGAATGAGCAGTTCTTC. This gives the protein CASSPQTGGANEQFF.

The chain employs TRBV5-1 and TRBJ2-2; possibly TRBD2 for D (7 bases). Trimming took off 5 bases at V and 4 bases at J, with 21 bases between the two ends. This CDR3 is built from 17 residues. Per germline, CDR1 SGHRS and CDR2 YFSETQ. DNA for the CDR3: TGCGCCAGCAGTCTATCCTTCGGGGGGCTAAGCACCGGGGAGCTGTTTTTT. It is translated as CASSLSFGGLSTGELFF.

V and J are TRBV7-2 and TRBJ2-3, with D hard to call. The V end was cut by 1 base, the J end by 2 bases, with 10 bases between. CDR1 SGHTA and CDR2 FQGNSA come from the germline V gene. The CDR3 contains 15 residues. This CDR3 reads CASSLDGVDTDTQYF. The DNA of the CDR3 is TGTGCCAGCAGCTTAGATGGGGTTGACACAGATACGCAGTATTTT.

This chain joins TRBV10-2 and TRBJ1-3; no reliable D call. CDR1 and CDR2 from the germline V gene are WSHSY and SAAADI. V was clipped by 7 bases and J by 0 bases, with 13 bases between them. This CDR3 is built from 15 residues. In DNA, the CDR3 is TGCGCCAGCACTTCGACCGCGACCTCTGGAAACACCATATATTTT. Translated, it gives CASTSTATSGNTIYF.

The chain combines TRBV20-1 with TRBJ1-1; a possible D gene is TRBD1 (6 bases). CDR1 is DFQATT, CDR2 SNEGSKA, per germline (reference sequence). V was pared by 3 bases and J by 5 bases, with 13 bases between. The length of the CDR3 is 13 residues. The CDR3 bases are TGCAGTGCTAGTACGGGGGGCGAAACTGAAGCTTTCTTT. It codes for CSASTGGETEAFF.

This clonotype was observed a handful of times. The chain has TRBV5-1 and TRBJ2-4; D gene unclear. Trimming cost V 5 bases and J 4 bases, with 10 bases left between them. The CDR3 covers 13 residues. Germline values: CDR1 SGHRS, CDR2 YFSETQ. CDR3 DNA: TGCGCCAGCAGACAAGACGGAAAAAACATTCAGTACTTC. It is translated as CASRQDGKNIQYF.

The J gene is TRBJ2-2, the V gene TRBV2; D is undetermined. Trimming left V 2 bases short and J 1 base short, with 5 bases between. Germline V gene data show CDR1 as SNHLY and CDR2 as FYNNEI. The CDR3 contains 14 residues. The CDR3 DNA sequence: TGTGCCAGCAGTGAATGGGGGAACACCGGGGAGCTGTTTTTT. It yields the protein CASSEWGNTGELFF.

This clonotype was counted between two and nine times. The rearrangement uses TRBV7-9 and TRBJ2-2, with 12 nucleotides matching TRBD2. The CDR3 covers 16 residues. V shed 5 bases, J shed 1 base, and the junction held 2 bases outside the gene matches. The germline V gene encodes CDR1 SEHNR and CDR2 FQNEAQ (reference sequence). The CDR3 sequence is CASSPTSGGNTGELFF. CDR3 nucleotides: TGTGCCAGCAGCCCGACTAGCGGGGGGAACACCGGGGAGCTGTTTTTT.

This clonotype was detected ten times or more. The chain couples TRBV28 to TRBJ2-3; D not resolved. Trimming stripped 10 bases from V and 6 bases from J, with 17 bases between. Germline V gene data show CDR1 as MDHEN and CDR2 as SYDVKM. The CDR3 length is 13 residues. CDR3 residues: CATLRPGSDTQYF. In DNA, the CDR3 is TGTGCCACCCTGAGACCCGGTAGCGATACGCAGTATTTT.